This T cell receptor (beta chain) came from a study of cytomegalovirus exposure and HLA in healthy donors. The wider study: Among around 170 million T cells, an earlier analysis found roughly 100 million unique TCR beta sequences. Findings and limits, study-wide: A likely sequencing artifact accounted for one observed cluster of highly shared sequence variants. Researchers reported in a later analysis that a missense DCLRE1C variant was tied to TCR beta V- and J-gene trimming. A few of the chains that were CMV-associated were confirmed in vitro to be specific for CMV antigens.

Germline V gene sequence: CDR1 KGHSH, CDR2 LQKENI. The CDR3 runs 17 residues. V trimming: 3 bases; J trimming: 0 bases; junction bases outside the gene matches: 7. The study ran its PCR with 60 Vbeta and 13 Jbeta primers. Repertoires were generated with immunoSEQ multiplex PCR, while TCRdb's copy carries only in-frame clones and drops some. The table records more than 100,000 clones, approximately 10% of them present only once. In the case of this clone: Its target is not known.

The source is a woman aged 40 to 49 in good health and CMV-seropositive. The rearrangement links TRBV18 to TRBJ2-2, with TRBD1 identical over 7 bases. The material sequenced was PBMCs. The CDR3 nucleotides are TGTGCCAGCTCACCCTGGTCTACAGGGGCGAACACCGGGGAGCTGTTTTTT. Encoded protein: CASSPWSTGANTGELFF.